This is a list of T cell receptor beta chains from one sample in a study of blood T cell repertoires in COVID-19. Only in-frame clones appear in the TCRdb table, and some are missing; sequencing was by immunoSEQ multiplex PCR. The sample contains some 300,000 clones, roughly 87% of which appear only once. Input material: peripheral blood. Receptors were obtained from a man aged 18 to 35 with active or convalescent COVID-19. CDR3s include the opening cysteine and the closing phenylalanine or tryptophan. The size field is filled for only some rows; it gives once, few, many or a size class.

>TRBV6-4|TRBJ1-1|.
CASSDLPPQRRSTEAFF
>TRBV5-5|TRBJ1-5|.
CASSPTLTVSNQPRHF
>TRBV11-2|TRBJ1-4|.
CASSLYTTAANEKLFF
>TRBV7-2|TRBJ2-3|.
CASSYAAGGTSTDTQYF
>TRBV4-3|TRBJ1-2|few
CASSLTGDKSGYTF
>TRBV24-1|TRBJ2-5|.
CATSDDRDNQETQYF
>TRBV7-9|TRBJ2-7|.
CASSLSPGLANVYEQYF
>TRBV7-3|TRBJ2-7|.
CASSLTLAGVGEQYF
>TRBV24-1|TRBJ2-7|.
CATSDSRDEQYF
>TRBV6-1|TRBJ1-5|once
CASSEQQDNQPQHF
>TRBV29-1|TRBJ2-1|.
CSTRLAGGSYNEQFF
>TRBV5-1|TRBJ2-7|.
CASSPPNTYEQYF
>TRBV7-9|TRBJ1-1|.
CASSPPLGQGDAEAFF
>TRBV28|TRBJ2-6|.
CASRQRTGYPGANVLTF
>TRBV12-3/TRBV12-4|TRBJ1-1|.
CASSFWGREAFF
>TRBV11-2|TRBJ1-3|few
CASSRQQITSGNTIYF
>TRBV4-1|TRBJ2-7|.
CASSQGGSSREQYF
>TRBV6-7|TRBJ1-4|.
CASSPPLRGKLFF
>TRBV19|TRBJ1-6|.
CASSTRGLNSPLHF
>TRBV3-1/TRBV3-2|TRBJ2-7|.
CASSRGHNNGEQYF
>TRBV7-2|TRBJ1-6|once
CASSLALWGRVNSPLHF
>TRBV5-1|TRBJ2-1|.
CASSLGKQGPFHNEQFF
>TRBV13|TRBJ1-3|.
CASSLGVEVPGNTIYF
>TRBV4-1|TRBJ2-3|once
CASSPGGPGKGADTQYF
>TRBV7-8|TRBJ1-4|.
CASSLVQGPTEKLFF
>TRBV9|TRBJ2-1|.
CASSASGRADNEQFF
>TRBV3-1/TRBV3-2|TRBJ2-1|.
CASSQGSGDYNEQFF
>TRBV27|TRBJ1-1|.
CASSSRGSESYGEAFF
>TRBV2|TRBJ1-2|.
CASSGGFYGYTF
>TRBV5-6|TRBJ2-3|.
CASSDDRRTGDTQYF
>TRBV15|TRBJ1-2|.
CATSRDGKDRANYGYTF
>TRBV5-5|TRBJ2-2|.
CASSPRQGVDTGELFF
>TRBV5-1|TRBJ1-2|.
CASSLSPGGYTF
>TRBV28|TRBJ2-5|.
CASSLRTGGSKTQYF
>TRBV4-1|TRBJ1-1|.
CASSQGIRDSTAFF
>TRBV5-6|TRBJ2-7|.
CASSGPSRGSYEQYF